This section outlines one T cell receptor (beta chain) sequence together with its context. Its antigen is unknown. Study outcomes and limitations: In terms of TCR gene usage, tumor memory CD4+ T cells clustered together with blood and lymph node memory CD4+ cells, as well as with lymph node naive CD4+ cells. Tumor Tregs overlapped most with tumor, then blood, naive CD4+ cells.

Full-length variable regions came from constant-region reverse primers plus semi-nested Nested Universal Primer A PCR. In TCRdb, the 5' RACE reads were re-called with MiXCR into one record per CDR3 protein. The sample comprises approximately 60,000 distinct CDR3 sequences, around 21% of which are singletons, and 3.2% rests with the top ten. Treg sorting used a CD4+CD25+CD127-/low gate. Specimen: tumor-infiltrating Tregs sorted from the breast tumor. This receptor was obtained from a female donor with breast cancer.

The CDR3 is CASSQREGGQTQYF. CDR3 in DNA: TGTGCCAGCAGTCAGCGGGAGGGCGGCCAGACCCAGTACTTC. The chain uses TRBV7-2 and TRBJ2-5, with 10 bases that match TRBD2. Per germline, CDR1 SGHTA and CDR2 FQGNSA. There are 14 residues in the CDR3. V was clipped by 6 bases and J by 6 bases; unmatched bases: 7.